One and the same sample provided the 13 T cell receptor beta chains below, sequenced in a study of sequential checkpoint blockade in melanoma. Generated by immunoSEQ multiplex PCR, the TCRdb table keeps only in-frame clones and is missing some. The sample yields more than 9,500 clones, over 70% seen once. This sample's treatment: randomized to nivolumab then ipilimumab (arm A) or the reverse (arm B). Specimen: CD8+ T cells sorted from blood (inferred from file names), collected from a patient given nivolumab and ipilimumab in sequence. These receptor sequences come from a human donor with melanoma.

The chain combines TRBV28 with TRBJ2-5; no clear D gene. The DNA matches TRBJ2-7 better at its end, which makes the J call doubtful. The CDR3 is made up of 14 amino acids. Germline values: CDR1 MDHEN, CDR2 SYDVKM. The CDR3 region is CASRQTKPTYEQYF. DNA for the CDR3: TGTGCCAGCAGGCAGACAAAGCCCACCTACGAGCAGTACTTC.

This chain links TRBV28 with TRBJ2-2, with D perhaps matching TRBD1 (6 bases). Germline V lookup: CDR1 MDHEN, CDR2 SYDVKM. The V end was cut by 7 bases, the J end by 1 base, with 10 bases between. The CDR3 totals 14 residues. The CDR3 spells CASKGTLNTGELFF. The CDR3 DNA reads TGTGCCAGCAAGGGGACACTGAACACCGGGGAGCTGTTTTTT.

The CDR3 loop is CASSLGPPDSSYEQYF. CDR3 coding DNA: TGTGCCAGCAGTTTAGGCCCCCCGGACAGCTCCTACGAGCAGTACTTC. The chain recombines TRBV27 with TRBJ2-7; possible D gene TRBD1, 6 bases. V was shortened by 2 bases and J by 0 bases, with 14 bases between the two germline ends. Germline assignment: CDR1 MNHEY and CDR2 SMNVEV (reference sequence). The CDR3 spans 16 residues.

This chain connects TRBV5-1 to TRBJ2-5; weak D call: TRBD2 (5 bases). The last part of the DNA fits TRBJ2-7 better; the J call may be wrong. CDR3 size: 13 residues. CDR1 is SGHRS, CDR2 YFSETQ, per germline. The CDR3 DNA sequence: TGCGCCAGCAGCTGGGGAGCATCCTACGAGCAGTACTTC. It is translated as CASSWGASYEQYF.

The rearrangement joins TRBV19 to TRBJ1-6; TRBD1 is a possible D gene (6 bases). Germline-derived CDR1 and CDR2 are LNHDA and SQIVND (reference sequence). The CDR3 has 13 residues. V shed 6 bases and J shed 3 bases, with 6 bases lying between them. The CDR3 loop reads CASRDSYNSPLHF. CDR3 nucleotides: TGTGCCAGTAGGGACAGCTATAATTCACCCCTCCACTTT. Supplemented by reference TRBV19 and TRBJ1-6, the full variable domain reads DGGITQSPKYLFRKEGQNVTLSCEQNLNHDAMYWYRQDPGQGLRLIYYSQIVNDFQKGDIAEGYSVSREKKESFPLTVTSAQKNPTAFYLCASRDSYNSPLHFGNGTRLTVT.

V gene TRBV7-9 combines with J gene TRBJ1-2, with 7 nucleotides matching TRBD1. The V gene end was trimmed by 5 bases and the J gene end by 4 bases; junction bases not matched to a gene: 13. Germline lookup yields CDR1 SEHNR and CDR2 FQNEAQ (reference sequence). The CDR3 is made up of 16 amino acids. The CDR3 protein is CASSPLGQIVPYGYTF. DNA for the CDR3: TGTGCCAGCAGCCCCCTGGGACAGATCGTTCCCTATGGCTACACCTTC.

The rearrangement uses TRBV5-6 and TRBJ2-5; D might be TRBD2 (5 bases). The J call is uncertain, as TRBJ2-7 better fits the DNA end. The CDR3 runs to 13 residues. Looked up from germline, CDR1 is SGHDT and CDR2 is YYEEEE. The CDR3 loop reads CASSFSSTYEQYF. Here the CDR3 DNA reads TGTGCCAGCAGCTTCTCTAGCACCTACGAGCAGTACTTC.

This chain uses TRBV28 with TRBJ2-7; perhaps TRBD1 as D (5 bases). The V end was cut by 3 bases, the J end by 5 bases, with 11 bases between. The CDR3 totals 13 residues. Germline CDR1 and CDR2: MDHEN and SYDVKM. CDR3 DNA: TGTGCCAGCAGTTTTTGGACATCCAACGAGCAGTACTTC. Residues: CASSFWTSNEQYF.

With respect to this clone: Other DNA sequences in this specimen translate into the identical CDR3. The rearrangement joins TRBV7-9 to TRBJ2-3; TRBD2 matches at 7 bases. Germline V gene data show CDR1 as SEHNR and CDR2 as FQNEAQ (reference sequence). V lost 5 bases, J lost 2 bases, and 7 bases stayed unmatched. There are 15 residues in the CDR3. CDR3 in DNA: TGTGCCAGCAGCCCACCGGGACTATCCACAGATACGCAGTATTTT. It encodes CASSPPGLSTDTQYF. Combining the CDR3 with reference TRBV7-9 and TRBJ2-3 gives the whole variable domain DTGVSQNPRHKITKRGQNVTFRCDPISEHNRLYWYRQTLGQGPEFLTYFQNEAQLEKSRLLSDRFSAERPKGSFSTLEIQRTEQGDSAMYLCASSPPGLSTDTQYFGPGTRLTVL.

This clone is a singleton in its sample. V and J are TRBV5-4 and TRBJ2-2; TRBD2 aligns across 11 bases. CDR3 size: 17 residues. The germline V gene has CDR1 SGHNT and CDR2 YYREEE (reference sequence). The ends lost 3 bases at V and 4 bases at J; junction bases unmatched: 8. The CDR3 loop is CASSSYSGGAGTGELFF. The DNA for the CDR3 is TGTGCCAGCAGCTCATATAGCGGGGGGGCCGGCACCGGGGAGCTGTTTTTT.

The chain carries TRBV6-6 and TRBJ2-1, with 7 bases that match TRBD2. The length of the CDR3 is 16 residues. V lost 5 bases and J lost 10; bases outside the gene matches: 17. Germline V CDR1 and CDR2: MNHNY, SVGAGI (reference sequence). CDR3 nucleotides: TGTGCCAGCAGTCGACGGGACTACCCTGCAGAGTGGGAGCAGTTCTTC. Amino acid sequence: CASSRRDYPAEWEQFF.

The chain carries TRBV14 and TRBJ2-1; D is perhaps TRBD2 (5 bases). Germline CDR1 SGHDN, CDR2 FVKESK. Deletions cut 5 bases from V and 3 bases from J, with 11 bases between. The length of the CDR3 is 14 residues. The CDR3 reads CASSWRAYYNEQFF. As DNA, the CDR3 is TGTGCCAGCAGCTGGCGGGCCTACTACAATGAGCAGTTCTTC.

This chain uses TRBV9 with TRBJ1-1; 7 bases fit TRBD1. V shed 5 bases and J 1 base; nucleotides not matched to a gene: 11. Germline V lookup: CDR1 SGDLS, CDR2 YYNGEE. The CDR3 sequence is 16 residues long. The CDR3 DNA reads as TGTGCCAGCAGTAATGGACAGGACCGAGGGAACACTGAAGCTTTCTTT. As protein: CASSNGQDRGNTEAFF. The whole variable domain, filled in from reference TRBV9 and TRBJ1-1, reads DSGVTQTPKHLITATGQRVTLRCSPRSGDLSVYWYQQSLDQGLQFLIQYYNGEERAKGNILERFSAQQFPDLHSELNLSSLELGDSALYFCASSNGQDRGNTEAFFGQGTRLTVV.